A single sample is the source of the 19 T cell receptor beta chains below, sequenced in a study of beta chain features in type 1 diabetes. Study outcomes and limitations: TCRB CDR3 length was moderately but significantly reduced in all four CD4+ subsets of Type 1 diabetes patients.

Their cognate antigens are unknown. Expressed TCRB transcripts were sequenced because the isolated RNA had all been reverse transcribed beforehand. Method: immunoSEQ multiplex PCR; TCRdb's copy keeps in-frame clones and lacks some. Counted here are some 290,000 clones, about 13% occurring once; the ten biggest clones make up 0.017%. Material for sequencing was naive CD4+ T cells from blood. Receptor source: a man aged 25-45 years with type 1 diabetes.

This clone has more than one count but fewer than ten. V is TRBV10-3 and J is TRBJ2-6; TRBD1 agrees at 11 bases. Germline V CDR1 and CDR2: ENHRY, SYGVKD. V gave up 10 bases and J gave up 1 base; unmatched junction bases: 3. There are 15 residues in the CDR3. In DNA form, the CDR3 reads TGTGCCACGGGACAGGGGGAATCTGGGGCCAACGTCCTGACTTTC. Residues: CATGQGESGANVLTF.

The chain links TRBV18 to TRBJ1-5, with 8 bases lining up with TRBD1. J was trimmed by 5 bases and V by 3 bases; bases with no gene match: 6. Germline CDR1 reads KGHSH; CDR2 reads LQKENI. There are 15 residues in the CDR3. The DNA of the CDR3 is TGTGCCAGCTCACCGGAGGGACAGGCATATCAGCCCCAGCATTTT. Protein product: CASSPEGQAYQPQHF.

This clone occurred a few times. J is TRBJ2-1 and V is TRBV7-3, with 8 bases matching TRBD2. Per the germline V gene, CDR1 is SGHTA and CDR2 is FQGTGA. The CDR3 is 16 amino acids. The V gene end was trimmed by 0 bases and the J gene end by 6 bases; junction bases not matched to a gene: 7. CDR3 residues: CASSLTRGTRVNEQFF. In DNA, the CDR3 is TGTGCCAGCAGCTTAACGCGGGGGACTAGGGTCAATGAGCAGTTCTTC.

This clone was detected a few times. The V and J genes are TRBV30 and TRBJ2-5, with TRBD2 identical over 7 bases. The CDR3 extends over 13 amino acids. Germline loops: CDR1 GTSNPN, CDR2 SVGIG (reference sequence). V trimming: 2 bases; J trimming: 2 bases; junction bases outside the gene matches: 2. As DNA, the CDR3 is TGTGCCTGGAGTAGCGGGACTCAAGAGACCCAGTACTTC. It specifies CAWSSGTQETQYF.

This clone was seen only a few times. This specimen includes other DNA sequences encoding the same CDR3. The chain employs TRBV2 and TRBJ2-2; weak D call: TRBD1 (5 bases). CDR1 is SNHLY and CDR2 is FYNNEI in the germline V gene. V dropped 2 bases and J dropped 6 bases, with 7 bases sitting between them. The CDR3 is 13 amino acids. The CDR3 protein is CASSEQGAGELFF. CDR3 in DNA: TGTGCCAGCAGTGAACAGGGCGCCGGGGAGCTGTTTTTT.

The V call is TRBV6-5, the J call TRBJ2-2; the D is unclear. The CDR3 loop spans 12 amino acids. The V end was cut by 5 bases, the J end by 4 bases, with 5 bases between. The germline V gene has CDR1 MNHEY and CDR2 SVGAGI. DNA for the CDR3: TGTGCCAGCAGTCCGGTCACCGGGGAGCTGTTTTTT. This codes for CASSPVTGELFF.

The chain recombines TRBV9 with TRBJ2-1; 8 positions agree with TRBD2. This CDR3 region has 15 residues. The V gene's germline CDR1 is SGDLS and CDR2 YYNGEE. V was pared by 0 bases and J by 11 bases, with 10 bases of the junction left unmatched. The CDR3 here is CASSVGPGGAQQQFF. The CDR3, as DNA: TGTGCCAGCAGCGTAGGACCGGGGGGGGCCCAACAGCAGTTCTTC. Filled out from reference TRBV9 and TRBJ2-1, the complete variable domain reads DSGVTQTPKHLITATGQRVTLRCSPRSGDLSVYWYQQSLDQGLQFLIQYYNGEERAKGNILERFSAQQFPDLHSELNLSSLELGDSALYFCASSVGPGGAQQQFFGPGTRLTVL.

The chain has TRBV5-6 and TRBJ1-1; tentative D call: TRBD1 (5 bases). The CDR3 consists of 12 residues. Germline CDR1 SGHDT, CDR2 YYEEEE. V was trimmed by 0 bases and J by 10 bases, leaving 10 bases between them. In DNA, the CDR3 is TGTGCCAGCAGCTTGGATCGGGGGGGAGCTTTCTTT. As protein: CASSLDRGGAFF. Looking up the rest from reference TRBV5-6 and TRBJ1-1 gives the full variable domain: DAGVTQSPTHLIKTRGQQVTLRCSPKSGHDTVSWYQQALGQGPQFIFQYYEEEERQRGNFPDRFSGHQFPNYSSELNVNALLLGDSALYLCASSLDRGGAFFGQGTRLTVV.

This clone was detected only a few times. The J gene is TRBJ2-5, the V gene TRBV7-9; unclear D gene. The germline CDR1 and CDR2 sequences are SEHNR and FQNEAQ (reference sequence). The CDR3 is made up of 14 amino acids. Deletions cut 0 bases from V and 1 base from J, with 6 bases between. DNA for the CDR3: TGTGCCAGCAGCTTAGCATGGAGCCAAGAGACCCAGTACTTC. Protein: CASSLAWSQETQYF. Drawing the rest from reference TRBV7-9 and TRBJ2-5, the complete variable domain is DTGVSQNPRHKITKRGQNVTFRCDPISEHNRLYWYRQTLGQGPEFLTYFQNEAQLEKSRLLSDRFSAERPKGSFSTLEIQRTEQGDSAMYLCASSLAWSQETQYFGPGTRLLVL.

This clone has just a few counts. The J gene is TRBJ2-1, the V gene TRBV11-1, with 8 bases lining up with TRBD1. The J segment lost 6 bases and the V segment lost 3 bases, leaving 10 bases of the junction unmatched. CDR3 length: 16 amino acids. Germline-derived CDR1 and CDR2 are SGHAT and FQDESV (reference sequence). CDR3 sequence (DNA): TGTGCCAGCAGCTTTCTTGGGTCAGGGGGCCGCAATGAGCAGTTCTTC. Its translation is CASSFLGSGGRNEQFF.

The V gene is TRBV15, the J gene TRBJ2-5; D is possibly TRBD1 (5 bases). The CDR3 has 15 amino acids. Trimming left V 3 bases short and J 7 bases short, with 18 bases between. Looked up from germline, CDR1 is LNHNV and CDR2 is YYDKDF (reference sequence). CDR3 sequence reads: CATSRDRWGQGTQYF. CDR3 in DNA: TGTGCCACCAGCAGGGATCGGTGGGGTCAGGGGACCCAGTACTTC. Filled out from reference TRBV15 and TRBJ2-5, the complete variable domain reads DAMVIQNPRYQVTQFGKPVTLSCSQTLNHNVMYWYQQKSSQAPKLLFHYYDKDFNNEADTPDNFQSRRPNTSFCFLDIRSPGLGDTAMYLCATSRDRWGQGTQYFGPGTRLLVL.

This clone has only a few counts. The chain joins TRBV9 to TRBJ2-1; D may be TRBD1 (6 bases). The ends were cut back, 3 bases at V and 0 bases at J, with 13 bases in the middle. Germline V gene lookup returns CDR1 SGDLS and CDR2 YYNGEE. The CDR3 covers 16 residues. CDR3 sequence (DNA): TGTGCCAGCAGCGCGACAGGACAGACCTCCTACAATGAGCAGTTCTTC. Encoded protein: CASSATGQTSYNEQFF. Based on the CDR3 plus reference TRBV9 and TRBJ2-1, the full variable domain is DSGVTQTPKHLITATGQRVTLRCSPRSGDLSVYWYQQSLDQGLQFLIQYYNGEERAKGNILERFSAQQFPDLHSELNLSSLELGDSALYFCASSATGQTSYNEQFFGPGTRLTVL.

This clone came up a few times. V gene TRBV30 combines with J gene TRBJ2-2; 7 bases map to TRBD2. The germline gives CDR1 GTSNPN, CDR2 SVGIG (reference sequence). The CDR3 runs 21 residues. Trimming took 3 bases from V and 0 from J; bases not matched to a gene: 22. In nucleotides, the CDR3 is TGTGCCTGGAGCACGCGGGGGTTGCAAGCGGGAAACGTGGCGAACACCGGGGAGCTGTTTTTT. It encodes CAWSTRGLQAGNVANTGELFF.

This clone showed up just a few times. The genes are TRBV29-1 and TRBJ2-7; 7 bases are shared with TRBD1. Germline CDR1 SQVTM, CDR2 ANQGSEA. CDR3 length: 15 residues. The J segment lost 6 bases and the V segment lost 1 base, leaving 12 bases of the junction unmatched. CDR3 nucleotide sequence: TGCAGCGTTGAAGTCGGGACAAGGGGGCCCAGCGAGCAGTACTTC. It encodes CSVEVGTRGPSEQYF.

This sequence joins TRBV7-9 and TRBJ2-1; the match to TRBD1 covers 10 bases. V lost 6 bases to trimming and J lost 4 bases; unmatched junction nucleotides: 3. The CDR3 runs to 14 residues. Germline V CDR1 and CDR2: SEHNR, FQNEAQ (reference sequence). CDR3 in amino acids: CASSLDRGYNEQFF. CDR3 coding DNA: TGTGCCAGCAGTCTGGACAGGGGGTACAATGAGCAGTTCTTC.

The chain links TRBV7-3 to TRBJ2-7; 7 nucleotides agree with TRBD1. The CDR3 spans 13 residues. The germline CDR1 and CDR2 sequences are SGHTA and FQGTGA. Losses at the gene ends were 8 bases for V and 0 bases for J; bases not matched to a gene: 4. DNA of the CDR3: TGTGCCAGCGGTGGGGACAGCTCCTACGAGCAGTACTTC. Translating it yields CASGGDSSYEQYF.

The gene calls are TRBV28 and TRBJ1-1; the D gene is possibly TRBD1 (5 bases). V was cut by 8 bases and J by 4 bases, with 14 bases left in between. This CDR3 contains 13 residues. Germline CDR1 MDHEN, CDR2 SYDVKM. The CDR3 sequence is CASRSGAATEAFF. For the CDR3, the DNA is TGTGCCAGCCGATCTGGGGCGGCCACTGAAGCTTTCTTT.

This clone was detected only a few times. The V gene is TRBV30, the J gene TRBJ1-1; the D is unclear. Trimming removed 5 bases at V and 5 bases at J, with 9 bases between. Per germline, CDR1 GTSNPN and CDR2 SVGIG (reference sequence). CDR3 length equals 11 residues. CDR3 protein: CAWEGWTEAFF. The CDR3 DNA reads TGTGCCTGGGAGGGATGGACTGAAGCTTTCTTT.

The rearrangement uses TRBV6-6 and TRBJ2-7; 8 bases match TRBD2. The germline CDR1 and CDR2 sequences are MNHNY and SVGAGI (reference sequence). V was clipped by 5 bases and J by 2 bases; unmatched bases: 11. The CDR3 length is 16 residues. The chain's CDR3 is CASSTTKTSETYEQYF. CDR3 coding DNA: TGTGCCAGCAGTACCACCAAGACTAGCGAGACCTACGAGCAGTACTTC.